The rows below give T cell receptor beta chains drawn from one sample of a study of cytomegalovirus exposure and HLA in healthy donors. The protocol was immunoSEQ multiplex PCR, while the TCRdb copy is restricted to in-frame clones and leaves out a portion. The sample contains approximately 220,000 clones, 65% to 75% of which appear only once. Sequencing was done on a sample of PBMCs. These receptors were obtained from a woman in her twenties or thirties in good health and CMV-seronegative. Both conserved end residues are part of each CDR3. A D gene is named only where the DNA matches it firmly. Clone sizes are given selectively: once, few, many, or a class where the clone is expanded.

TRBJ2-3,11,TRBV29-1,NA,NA,CSVEVSDTQYF,TGCAGCGTTGAAGTCTCGGATACGCAGTATTTT
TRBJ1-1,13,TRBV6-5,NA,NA,CASSYKGRGEAFF,TGTGCCAGCAGTTATAAGGGTCGGGGGGAAGCTTTCTTT
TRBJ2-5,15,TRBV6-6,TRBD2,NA,CASSYEREGRETQYF,TGTGCCAGCAGTTACGAGCGGGAGGGCCGGGAGACCCAGTACTTC
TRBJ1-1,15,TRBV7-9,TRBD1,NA,CASSSTGVRGTEAFF,TGTGCCAGCAGCTCGACAGGGGTACGGGGCACTGAAGCTTTCTTT
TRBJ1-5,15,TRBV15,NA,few,CATSRDRGYNQPQHF,TGTGCCACCAGCAGAGATCGGGGGTACAATCAGCCCCAGCATTTT
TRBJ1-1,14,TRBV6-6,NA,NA,CASSYSIGGGKAFF,TGTGCCAGCAGTTACTCGATCGGTGGCGGGAAAGCTTTCTTT
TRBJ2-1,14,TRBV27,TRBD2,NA,CASSSRTSLDEQFF,TGTGCCAGCAGTTCTCGGACTAGTTTGGATGAGCAGTTCTTC
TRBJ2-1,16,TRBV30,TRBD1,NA,CAWSVLGTGGLGEQFF,TGTGCCTGGAGTGTTCTGGGGACAGGGGGATTGGGTGAGCAGTTCTTC
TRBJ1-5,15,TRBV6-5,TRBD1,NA,CASSRGEGAGQPQHF,TGTGCCAGCAGTCGCGGTGAGGGGGCGGGTCAGCCCCAGCATTTT
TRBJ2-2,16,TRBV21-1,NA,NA,CASRPYREYSAGELFF,TGTGCCAGCAGACCCTATAGGGAGTATTCAGCCGGGGAGCTGTTTTTT
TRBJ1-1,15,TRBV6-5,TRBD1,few,CASNPGQVSNTEAFF,TGTGCCAGCAACCCGGGACAGGTATCGAACACTGAAGCTTTCTTT
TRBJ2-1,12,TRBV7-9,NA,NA,CASSPSYNEQFF,TGTGCCAGCAGCCCCTCGTACAATGAGCAGTTCTTC
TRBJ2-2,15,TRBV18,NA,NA,CASSLDRPNTGELFF,TGTGCCAGCTCACTAGACAGGCCGAACACCGGGGAGCTGTTTTTT
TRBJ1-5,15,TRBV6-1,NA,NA,CASSAYGGSNQPQHF,TGTGCCAGCAGCGCATACGGGGGGAGCAATCAGCCCCAGCATTTT
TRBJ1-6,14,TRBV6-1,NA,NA,CASSREVHNSPLHF,TGTGCCAGCAGTCGGGAAGTTCATAATTCACCCCTCCACTTT
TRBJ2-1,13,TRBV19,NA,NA,CASSPLASNEQFF,TGTGCCAGTAGTCCCTTAGCGAGCAATGAGCAGTTCTTC
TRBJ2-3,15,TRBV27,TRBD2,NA,CASSFSSGRTDTQYF,TGTGCCAGCAGTTTTTCTAGCGGGCGCACAGATACGCAGTATTTT
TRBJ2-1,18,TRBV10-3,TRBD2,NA,CAISEGLAGGTSYNEQFF,TGTGCCATCAGTGAAGGGCTAGCGGGGGGCACCTCCTACAATGAGCAGTTCTTC
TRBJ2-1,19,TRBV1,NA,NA,CTSSQDPRKREGPYNEQFF,TGCACCAGCAGCCAAGACCCTAGGAAGCGGGAGGGCCCTTACAATGAGCAGTTCTTC
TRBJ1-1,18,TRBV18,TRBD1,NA,CASSPLGQGAWGSAEAFF,TGTGCCAGCTCACCACTTGGGCAGGGGGCATGGGGGAGTGCTGAAGCTTTCTTT
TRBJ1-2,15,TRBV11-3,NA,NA,CASSPGQGNAYGYTF,TGTGCCAGCAGCCCCGGGCAGGGGAATGCCTATGGCTACACCTTC
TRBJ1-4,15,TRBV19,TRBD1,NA,CASRDGQGINEKLFF,TGTGCCAGTAGGGATGGACAGGGGATTAATGAAAAACTGTTTTTT
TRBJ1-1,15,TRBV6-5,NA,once,CAISGVARGNTEAFF,TGTGCCATCAGTGGAGTAGCCAGGGGGAACACTGAAGCTTTCTTT
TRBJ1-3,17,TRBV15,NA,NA,CATRAGRFDRSGNTIYF,TGTGCCACCAGAGCAGGCCGCTTCGACCGCTCTGGAAACACCATATATTTT
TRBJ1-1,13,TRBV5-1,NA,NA,CASSPGQNTEAFF,TGCGCCAGCAGCCCGGGACAGAACACTGAAGCTTTCTTT
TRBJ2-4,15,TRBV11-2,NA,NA,CASSPYGGVKNIQYF,TGTGCCAGCAGCCCATATGGCGGGGTCAAAAACATTCAGTACTTC